Shown below are 5 T cell receptor beta chains from a single sample sequenced in a study of blood T cells in healthy people across ages. A second PCR of roughly 7 to 11 cycles used a sample-barcoded 5' primer and a J-beta primer mix. TCRdb reprocessed the 5' RACE reads via MiXCR and lists one record per CDR3 protein. The table records about a million distinct CDR3 sequences, approximately 49% of them present only once. The specimen was blood. Receptors were obtained from a man between 25 and 39 years old in good health.

This chain joins TRBV10-3 and TRBJ1-4, with 8 bases that match TRBD1. Germline V gene sequence: CDR1 ENHRY, CDR2 SYGVKD. J lost 8 bases, V lost 6 bases, and 5 bases had no gene match. CDR3 length: 13 residues. CDR3 sequence reads: CAIRDRDGEKLFF. CDR3 nucleotide sequence: TGTGCCATCAGGGACAGGGATGGAGAAAAACTGTTTTTT.

The chain recombines TRBV27 with TRBJ2-4, with D possibly being TRBD1 or TRBD2 (5 bases each). Judging by the DNA end, TRBJ2-7 fits better; the J call may be wrong. Germline CDR1 is MNHEY and CDR2 is SMNVEV (reference sequence). The CDR3 has 13 amino acids. CDR3 protein: CASSWDGAYEQYF. The DNA of the CDR3 is TGTGCCAGCAGTTGGGACGGGGCCTACGAGCAGTACTTC.

As concerns this clonotype: A clone one base away is much larger, so this may be a read error. The J gene is TRBJ2-5, the V gene TRBV2, with D possibly matching TRBD2 (5 bases). The CDR3 totals 16 residues. The ends were cut back, 3 bases at V and 1 base at J, with 15 bases in the middle. Germline assignment: CDR1 SNHLY and CDR2 FYNNEI. The CDR3 nucleotides are TGTGCCAGCAGTGATAGCCGGACTCGTACCCAAGAGACCCAGTACTTC. Translation gives CASSDSRTRTQETQYF.

This clonotype appeared a few times. The chain couples TRBV12-3 or TRBV12-4 to TRBJ2-1, with 7 bases that match TRBD2. V lost 5 bases, J lost 9 bases, and 4 bases stayed unmatched. This CDR3 contains 12 residues. Here the CDR3 DNA reads TGTGCCAGCAGTGAGACTAGCACTGAGCAGTTCTTC. Translated, it gives CASSETSTEQFF.

The chain joins TRBV4-1 to TRBJ1-2, with D maybe TRBD1 (6 bases). Trimming shortened V by 0 bases and J by 1 base, and 12 bases separated the two germline ends. The CDR3 sequence is 16 residues long. The germline V gene has CDR1 MGHRA and CDR2 YSYEKL. The CDR3 spells CASSQDYRENNYGYTF. CDR3 DNA: TGCGCCAGCAGCCAAGATTACAGGGAGAATAACTATGGCTACACCTTC.